This TCR beta chain was sequenced during a study of T cells in Graves' hyperthyroidism and ophthalmopathy. Regions amplified from RNA transcripts were the TCR beta CDR3 regions. The TCR CDR3 first-round RT-PCR relied on the HTBI primer set. Each CDR3 protein gets one entry after TCRdb re-called the multiplex PCR reads with MiXCR. The table includes hundreds of thousands of distinct CDR3 sequences, 15% to 20% detected once. With respect to this clonotype: Antigen unknown.

A Clinical Activity Score of at least 3, a NOSPECS grade of at least 4 and a duration under 3 months were recorded in the ophthalmopathy patients. Over 9 ml of fresh peripheral blood supplied the PBMCs. Trimming pared 4 bases from V and 5 bases from J, leaving 12 bases between. The CDR3 contains 13 residues. Per germline, CDR1 SGHVS and CDR2 FNYEAQ. Study results and limitations: Model predictions of ophthalmopathy came a median approximately 6.5 months before onset. Ophthalmopathy cases were set apart from stable hyperthyroidism by a 13 V-J model.

The sequenced material came from blood. The clonotype comes from a man between 50 and 59 years old with Graves' ophthalmopathy. This chain uses TRBV7-6 with TRBJ2-7; no definite D call. CDR3 DNA sequence: TGTGCCAGCAGCTCCGAAACCGTCAACGAGCAGTACTTC. It specifies CASSSETVNEQYF.